These 5 T cell receptor beta chains originate from one sample sequenced in a study of blood T cell repertoires in COVID-19. This table comes from immunoSEQ multiplex PCR, and its TCRdb copy is limited to in-frame clones, with some not included. Among approximately 230,000 clones listed, 70% to 85% were seen once. Sequencing was carried out using PBMCs or T cells enriched from blood (not recorded which). These receptors were collected from a man aged 40-55 years who had recovered from COVID-19.

V and J are TRBV28 and TRBJ2-7; D unresolved. V was pared by 5 bases and J by 2 bases, with 10 bases between. This CDR3 spans 13 amino acids. Per the germline V gene, CDR1 is MDHEN and CDR2 is SYDVKM. In DNA form, the CDR3 reads TGTGCCAGCAGTCAGGCAGCCACCTACGAGCAGTACTTC. Protein product: CASSQAATYEQYF.

This CDR3 is CSVMVQGNSPLHF. DNA of the CDR3: TGCAGCGTTATGGTACAGGGTAATTCACCCCTCCACTTT. V is TRBV29-1 and J is TRBJ1-6; TRBD1 is a possible D gene (6 bases). CDR3 length: 13 amino acids. V was clipped by 5 bases and J by 6 bases, with 11 bases between them. CDR1 is SQVTM and CDR2 is ANQGSEA in the germline V gene.

The chain combines TRBV7-6 with TRBJ1-2, with D possibly matching TRBD1 (6 bases). Germline CDR1 SGHVS, CDR2 FNYEAQ. The CDR3 spans 13 residues. The ends were cut back, 2 bases at V and 8 bases at J, with 12 bases in the middle. CDR3 loop: CASSLQGLRGYTF. The DNA of the CDR3 is TGTGCCAGCAGCTTACAGGGGCTAAGGGGCTACACCTTC.

This chain uses TRBV4-1 with TRBJ1-2; D is unresolved. In germline, CDR1 is MGHRA, CDR2 YSYEKL. With 4 bases removed from V and 8 bases from J, the gap between germline ends came to 17 bases. The CDR3 is 14 residues long. This CDR3 reads CASSLTVSEAGYTF. The CDR3 nucleotides are TGCGCCAGCAGCCTCACGGTTTCTGAAGCCGGCTACACCTTC.

The chain uses TRBV5-4 and TRBJ1-2; 12 bases match TRBD1. Germline trimming cut 4 bases from V and 8 bases from J; bases unmatched to any gene: 9. CDR1 is SGHNT, CDR2 YYREEE, per germline (reference sequence). The CDR3 extends over 15 amino acids. Here the CDR3 reads CASSVRDRGPWGYTF. The CDR3 DNA is TGTGCCAGCAGCGTTCGGGACAGGGGGCCGTGGGGCTACACCTTC.